A selection of T cell receptor beta chains follows, all from one sample in a study of cytomegalovirus exposure and HLA in healthy donors. The table came from immunoSEQ multiplex PCR; TCRdb's copy has only in-frame clones and leaves some out. This sample has more than 100,000 clones, with roughly three quarters found just once. Sequencing was performed on PBMCs. The receptors here all came from a middle-aged woman in good health and CMV-seronegative. CDR3s include the opening cysteine and the closing phenylalanine or tryptophan. Fields, in order: CDR3 protein, CDR3 DNA, clone size, D gene, V gene, J gene. A D gene is named only where the DNA matches it firmly. The size entry is marked missing in some rows and otherwise reads once, few, many or a size class.

CDR3: CASSFPPPVQETQYF
DNA: TGTGCCAGCAGCTTCCCCCCGCCGGTCCAAGAGACCCAGTACTTC
size: NA
D: NA
V: TRBV5-6
J: TRBJ2-5

CDR3: CASSLLASGTIKRYGYTF
DNA: TGTGCCAGCAGCTTGTTAGCGTCAGGAACTATAAAGCGCTATGGCTACACCTTC
size: NA
D: NA
V: TRBV5-6
J: TRBJ1-2

CDR3: CAWSRRAGTYEQYF
DNA: TGTGCCTGGAGCCGACGAGCGGGGACCTACGAGCAGTACTTC
size: few
D: TRBD2
V: TRBV30
J: TRBJ2-7

CDR3: CASSEGGGEEQFF
DNA: TGTGCCAGCAGTGAAGGCGGAGGGGAGGAGCAGTTCTTC
size: NA
D: NA
V: TRBV6-1
J: TRBJ2-1

CDR3: CASSQDGGHGNTIYF
DNA: TGCGCCAGCAGCCAAGATGGAGGTCATGGAAACACCATATATTTT
size: few
D: NA
V: TRBV4-3
J: TRBJ1-3

CDR3: CATSRDQQGREAFF
DNA: TGTGCCACCAGCAGAGATCAACAGGGACGGGAAGCTTTCTTT
size: NA
D: NA
V: TRBV15
J: TRBJ1-1

CDR3: CASSQSRENTIYF
DNA: TGTGCCAGCAGCCAGAGCAGGGAAAACACCATATATTTT
size: NA
D: NA
V: TRBV4-2
J: TRBJ1-3

CDR3: CASSGTGTGYQPQHF
DNA: TGTGCCAGCAGCGGCACCGGGACAGGGTATCAGCCCCAGCATTTT
size: NA
D: TRBD1
V: TRBV9
J: TRBJ1-5

CDR3: CASSVAGVANTGELFF
DNA: TGTGCCAGCAGCGTAGCGGGGGTAGCGAACACCGGGGAGCTGTTTTTT
size: NA
D: NA
V: TRBV9
J: TRBJ2-2

CDR3: CASSPDRAGGTYNEQFF
DNA: TGTGCCAGTAGTCCCGACCGTGCGGGGGGGACCTACAATGAGCAGTTCTTC
size: NA
D: TRBD2
V: TRBV19
J: TRBJ2-1

CDR3: CAISESGGQRSNQPQHF
DNA: TGTGCCATCAGTGAGTCAGGCGGGCAGAGAAGCAATCAGCCCCAGCATTTT
size: NA
D: NA
V: TRBV10-3
J: TRBJ1-5

CDR3: CASTTRADGYTF
DNA: TGTGCCAGCACCACCCGCGCCGATGGCTACACCTTC
size: NA
D: NA
V: TRBV5-4
J: TRBJ1-2

CDR3: CASSFHGETQYF
DNA: TGTGCCAGCAGCTTCCACGGGGAGACCCAGTACTTC
size: NA
D: NA
V: TRBV7-2
J: TRBJ2-5

CDR3: CASMTSWDTGELFF
DNA: TGTGCCAGCATGACTAGCTGGGACACCGGGGAGCTGTTTTTT
size: NA
D: TRBD2
V: TRBV6-1
J: TRBJ2-2

CDR3: CASSQESGGMSMNTEAFF
DNA: TGCGCCAGCAGCCAAGAGTCAGGGGGCATGTCCATGAACACTGAAGCTTTCTTT
size: NA
D: TRBD1
V: TRBV4-1
J: TRBJ1-1

CDR3: CASTNSRGREKLFF
DNA: TGTGCCAGCACCAATTCCAGGGGGCGCGAAAAACTGTTTTTT
size: NA
D: TRBD1
V: TRBV6-1
J: TRBJ1-4

CDR3: CASSPSGRVETQYF
DNA: TGTGCCAGCAGTCCCTCCGGCAGGGTAGAGACCCAGTACTTC
size: NA
D: NA
V: TRBV6-6
J: TRBJ2-5

CDR3: CASSLPGQGSNEQFF
DNA: TGCGCCAGCAGCTTACCGGGACAGGGTTCCAATGAGCAGTTCTTC
size: NA
D: TRBD1
V: TRBV5-1
J: TRBJ2-1

CDR3: CASSPFTGGSPTF
DNA: TGTGCCAGCAGCCCCTTTACAGGGGGTAGTCCCACCTTC
size: NA
D: TRBD1
V: TRBV7-8
J: TRBJ1-2

CDR3: CASSSGTSKKFF
DNA: TGTGCCAGCAGCTCCGGGACTAGCAAAAAGTTCTTC
size: NA
D: TRBD2
V: TRBV6-5
J: TRBJ2-1

CDR3: CSVEGGGSRNTEAFF
DNA: TGCAGCGTTGAGGGAGGGGGGTCACGGAACACTGAAGCTTTCTTT
size: once
D: NA
V: TRBV29-1
J: TRBJ1-1

CDR3: CSGARDPSGNTIYF
DNA: TGCAGCGGGGCAAGAGACCCCTCTGGAAACACCATATATTTT
size: NA
D: NA
V: TRBV29-1
J: TRBJ1-3

CDR3: CASSRDSVVREQYF
DNA: TGTGCCAGCAGTCGTGACAGCGTCGTGAGGGAGCAGTACTTC
size: NA
D: NA
V: TRBV7-9
J: TRBJ2-7

CDR3: CASLSGGAYEQYF
DNA: TGTGCCAGCCTAAGCGGGGGGGCCTACGAGCAGTACTTC
size: few
D: TRBD2
V: TRBV28
J: TRBJ2-7

CDR3: CASSRGQNTEAFF
DNA: TGCGCCAGCAGCAGGGGCCAGAACACTGAAGCTTTCTTT
size: NA
D: NA
V: TRBV5-1
J: TRBJ1-1

CDR3: CASSHHGAGNQPQHF
DNA: TGTGCCAGCAGCCATCATGGGGCAGGGAATCAGCCCCAGCATTTT
size: NA
D: NA
V: TRBV16
J: TRBJ1-5

CDR3: CASSLRVAGGLNEQYF
DNA: TGTGCCAGCAGCCTCCGGGTAGCGGGGGGGCTGAACGAGCAGTACTTC
size: NA
D: TRBD2
V: TRBV7-2
J: TRBJ2-7

CDR3: CAWSVRSTAYGYTF
DNA: TGTGCCTGGAGTGTACGCTCGACAGCCTATGGCTACACCTTC
size: few
D: NA
V: TRBV30
J: TRBJ1-2

CDR3: CASSLRQGNTEAFF
DNA: TGCGCCAGCAGCTTACGACAGGGGAACACTGAAGCTTTCTTT
size: NA
D: TRBD1
V: TRBV4-1
J: TRBJ1-1

CDR3: CASRPKPGLATYEQYF
DNA: TGTGCCAGCAGACCAAAACCGGGACTAGCGACCTACGAGCAGTACTTC
size: few
D: TRBD2
V: TRBV2
J: TRBJ2-7

CDR3: CASSLGPGQGTSEAFF
DNA: TGTGCCAGCAGCTTAGGTCCGGGACAGGGTACTTCTGAAGCTTTCTTT
size: NA
D: TRBD1
V: TRBV7-9
J: TRBJ1-1

CDR3: CASLTGSYNEQFF
DNA: TGTGCCTCGTTGACGGGCTCCTACAATGAGCAGTTCTTC
size: NA
D: NA
V: TRBV30
J: TRBJ2-1

CDR3: CASSGQNEAFF
DNA: TGTGCCAGCAGCGGTCAGAATGAAGCTTTCTTT
size: NA
D: NA
V: TRBV5-4
J: TRBJ1-1

CDR3: CASRPTPGAEAFF
DNA: TGCGCCAGCAGGCCCACCCCGGGGGCTGAAGCTTTCTTT
size: NA
D: NA
V: TRBV5-1
J: TRBJ1-1

CDR3: CASSTGQTGQYF
DNA: TGTGCCAGCAGCACCGGACAGACGGGGCAGTACTTC
size: NA
D: NA
V: TRBV5-6
J: TRBJ2-7

CDR3: CASSLTGGPYNEQFF
DNA: TGCGCCAGCAGCCTCACCGGGGGGCCCTACAATGAGCAGTTCTTC
size: NA
D: NA
V: TRBV5-1
J: TRBJ2-1

CDR3: CASSVTSGIVETQYF
DNA: TGTGCCAGCAGCGTGACTAGCGGTATCGTCGAGACCCAGTACTTC
size: NA
D: TRBD2
V: TRBV7-8
J: TRBJ2-5

CDR3: CASSDAGSDEQFF
DNA: TGTGCCAGCAGCGATGCCGGGAGCGATGAGCAGTTCTTC
size: NA
D: NA
V: TRBV6-6
J: TRBJ2-1

CDR3: CASSQQGMQNNSPLHF
DNA: TGCGCCAGCTCCCAACAGGGGATGCAGAATAATTCACCCCTCCACTTT
size: NA
D: TRBD1
V: TRBV5-1
J: TRBJ1-6

CDR3: CASSPGTSGDTQYF
DNA: TGTGCCAGCAGCCCCGGGACTAGCGGAGATACGCAGTATTTT
size: NA
D: TRBD2
V: TRBV7-9
J: TRBJ2-3

CDR3: CAWNQGRCGYTF
DNA: TGTGCCTGGAATCAGGGGAGATGTGGCTACACCTTC
size: few
D: NA
V: TRBV30
J: TRBJ1-2

CDR3: CASSAQGAGYNSPLHF
DNA: TGTGCCAGCAGTGCACAGGGGGCTGGCTATAATTCACCCCTCCACTTT
size: NA
D: TRBD1
V: TRBV2
J: TRBJ1-6

CDR3: CASSPGQGKNIQYF
DNA: TGCGCCAGCAGCCCTGGACAGGGCAAAAACATTCAGTACTTC
size: many
D: TRBD1
V: TRBV4-3
J: TRBJ2-4

CDR3: CASSQDLGEGTEAFF
DNA: TGTGCCAGCAGCCAAGACTTGGGTGAGGGCACTGAAGCTTTCTTT
size: NA
D: NA
V: TRBV14
J: TRBJ1-1

CDR3: CASSDREGNQPQHF
DNA: TGTGCCAGCAGTGACAGGGAAGGGAATCAGCCCCAGCATTTT
size: NA
D: NA
V: TRBV6-1
J: TRBJ1-5

CDR3: CASSFRAGQGISRSEAFF
DNA: TGTGCCAGCAGCTTCCGAGCGGGACAGGGAATTTCGCGGTCCGAAGCTTTCTTT
size: NA
D: TRBD1
V: TRBV7-8
J: TRBJ1-1

CDR3: CASSSGLARTTDTQYF
DNA: TGTGCCAGCAGCTCGGGACTAGCAAGAACCACAGATACGCAGTATTTT
size: few
D: TRBD2
V: TRBV7-2
J: TRBJ2-3

CDR3: CASSQDLEAAVRIYGYTF
DNA: TGCGCCAGCAGCCAAGACCTGGAGGCCGCGGTGAGAATTTATGGCTACACCTTC
size: few
D: NA
V: TRBV4-3
J: TRBJ1-2

CDR3: CASSSGTVIFYGYTF
DNA: TGTGCCAGCAGCTCCGGGACAGTTATTTTCTATGGCTACACCTTC
size: NA
D: TRBD1
V: TRBV28
J: TRBJ1-2

CDR3: CASSSNSRETQYF
DNA: TGCGCCAGCAGCTCGAACAGCCGGGAGACCCAGTACTTC
size: NA
D: NA
V: TRBV5-1
J: TRBJ2-5

CDR3: CAIGQGVSTDTQYF
DNA: TGTGCCATCGGACAGGGGGTAAGCACAGATACGCAGTATTTT
size: NA
D: TRBD1
V: TRBV10-3
J: TRBJ2-3

CDR3: CASSLGALQRGFTDTQYF
DNA: TGTGCCAGCAGCTTAGGAGCGCTCCAGCGGGGGTTCACAGATACGCAGTATTTT
size: NA
D: TRBD2
V: TRBV7-6
J: TRBJ2-3

CDR3: CASSELSGGTDTQYF
DNA: TGTGCCAGCAGCGAGCTTAGCGGGGGGACAGATACGCAGTATTTT
size: NA
D: TRBD2
V: TRBV11-2
J: TRBJ2-3

CDR3: CAWSVSGLDEKLFF
DNA: TGTGCCTGGAGTGTATCAGGCCTTGATGAAAAACTGTTTTTT
size: NA
D: NA
V: TRBV30
J: TRBJ1-4

CDR3: CASSLVGGEDTQYF
DNA: TGCGCCAGCAGCTTGGTCGGGGGGGAAGATACGCAGTATTTT
size: NA
D: TRBD2
V: TRBV5-1
J: TRBJ2-3

CDR3: CASSRQGTEAFF
DNA: TGTGCCAGCAGCAGACAGGGCACTGAAGCTTTCTTT
size: NA
D: TRBD1
V: TRBV11-3
J: TRBJ1-1

CDR3: CASSIPGQHYGYTF
DNA: TGTGCCAGCAGCATTCCAGGGCAACACTATGGCTACACCTTC
size: NA
D: NA
V: TRBV6-4
J: TRBJ1-2